This T cell receptor (beta chain) was sequenced for a study of T cells after yellow fever vaccination. Study-wide context: Preparing low-cell-number fractions relied on SMART-Seq v4 Ultra Low Input. Study-level points and caveats: Most clones from primary vaccination resurfaced after the booster (96% CD4, more than 75% CD8). Shared CD4/CD8 clonotypes were a small share, likely from convergent recombination. Contamination by abundant bulk-population clonotypes could be present in FACS-sorted repertoires.

Worth noting for this clonotype: Its antigen is as yet unknown.

TCRdb re-called the 5' RACE reads with MiXCR, one entry per CDR3 protein. Altogether under 550,000 distinct CDR3 sequences are present, 21% being singletons, with the ten largest covering less than 20%. Germline CDR1 MDHEN, CDR2 SYDVKM. This CDR3 is built from 12 residues. V shed 4 bases and J shed 12 bases, with 15 bases lying between them. Sample: PBMCs, taken roughly 20 days after the first yellow fever vaccination. V is TRBV28 and J is TRBJ1-1; D is unclear. The receptor comes from a man aged 18 to 30 who received the YFV17D yellow fever vaccine. The CDR3 sequence is CASSSPSGHSFF. The CDR3 DNA sequence: TGTGCCAGCAGTTCCCCTTCTGGGCACTCTTTCTTT.